Sequencing of this T cell receptor beta chain was carried out in a study of response to subunit inactivated influenza vaccine. This CDR3 has 13 amino acids. Germline V gives CDR1 DFQATT, CDR2 SNEGSKA (reference sequence). V shed 3 bases and J shed 2 bases, with 11 bases lying between them. TCRdb re-derived calls from the RT-PCR reads in MiXCR, one entry per CDR3 protein. The profile shows almost 600,000 distinct CDR3 sequences, around 15% of them singletons. This clonotype was counted between two and nine times. Its matching antigen is unknown. Study results and caveats: Each seasonal influenza vaccination, the authors suggested, recruits few new T cells.

This sample comprised PBMCs from blood, obtained 11 to 12 days after vaccination. The receptor's source is a man between 45 and 60 years old who received an inactivated influenza vaccine. V is TRBV20-1 and J is TRBJ2-7, with D unresolved. CDR3 DNA sequence: TGCAGTGCTAGTATAGGGCCAGCCTACGAGCAGTACTTC. Amino acids: CSASIGPAYEQYF.